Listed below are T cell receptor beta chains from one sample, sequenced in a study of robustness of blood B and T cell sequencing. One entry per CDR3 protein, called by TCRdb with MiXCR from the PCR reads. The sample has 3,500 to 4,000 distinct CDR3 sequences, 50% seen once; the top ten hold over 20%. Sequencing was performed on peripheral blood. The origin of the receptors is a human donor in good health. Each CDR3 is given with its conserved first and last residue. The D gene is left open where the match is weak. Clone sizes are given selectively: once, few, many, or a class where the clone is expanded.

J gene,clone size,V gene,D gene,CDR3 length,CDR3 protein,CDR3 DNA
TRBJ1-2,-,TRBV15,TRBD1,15,CATSRDSQGSYGYTF,TGTGCCACCAGCAGAGACTCACAGGGGAGCTATGGCTACACCTTC
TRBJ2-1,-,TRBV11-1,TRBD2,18,CASSLALLAGGQYNEQFF,TGTGCCAGCAGCTTAGCACTGCTAGCGGGGGGCCAATACAATGAGCAGTTCTTC
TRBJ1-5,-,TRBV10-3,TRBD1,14,CATGGGGDGEPQHF,TGTGCCACGGGGGGAGGGGGCGATGGGGAGCCCCAGCATTTT
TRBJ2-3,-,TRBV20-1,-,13,CSAQRGAGDTQYF,TGCAGTGCACAACGGGGGGCCGGGGATACGCAGTATTTT
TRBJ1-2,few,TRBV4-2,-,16,CASSRLIPGTDYGYTF,TGTGCCAGCAGCCGGTTAATCCCCGGGACGGACTATGGCTACACCTTC
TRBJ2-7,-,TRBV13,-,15,CASSLSSGAPYEQYF,TGTGCCAGCAGCTTGTCTTCGGGGGCACCCTACGAGCAGTACTTC
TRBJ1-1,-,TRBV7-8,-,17,CASNNRQSRASNTEAFF,TGTGCCAGCAATAACCGACAATCCAGGGCATCGAACACTGAAGCTTTCTTT
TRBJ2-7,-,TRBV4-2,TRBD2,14,CASSRGLANYEQYF,TGTGCCAGCAGCCGGGGACTAGCGAACTACGAGCAGTACTTC
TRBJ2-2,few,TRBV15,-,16,CATSRAGTVNTGELFF,TGTGCCACCAGCAGAGCCGGGACTGTAAACACCGGGGAGCTGTTTTTT
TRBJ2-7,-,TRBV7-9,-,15,CASSSGPRSQYEQYF,TGTGCCAGCAGCTCGGGACCAAGATCTCAATACGAGCAGTACTTC
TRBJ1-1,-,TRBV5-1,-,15,CASSLGSSGFTEAFF,TGCGCCAGCAGCTTGGGATCGTCGGGGTTCACTGAAGCTTTCTTT
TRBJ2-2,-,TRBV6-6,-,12,CASSSGIGELFF,TGTGCCAGCAGTTCCGGGATTGGGGAGCTGTTTTTT